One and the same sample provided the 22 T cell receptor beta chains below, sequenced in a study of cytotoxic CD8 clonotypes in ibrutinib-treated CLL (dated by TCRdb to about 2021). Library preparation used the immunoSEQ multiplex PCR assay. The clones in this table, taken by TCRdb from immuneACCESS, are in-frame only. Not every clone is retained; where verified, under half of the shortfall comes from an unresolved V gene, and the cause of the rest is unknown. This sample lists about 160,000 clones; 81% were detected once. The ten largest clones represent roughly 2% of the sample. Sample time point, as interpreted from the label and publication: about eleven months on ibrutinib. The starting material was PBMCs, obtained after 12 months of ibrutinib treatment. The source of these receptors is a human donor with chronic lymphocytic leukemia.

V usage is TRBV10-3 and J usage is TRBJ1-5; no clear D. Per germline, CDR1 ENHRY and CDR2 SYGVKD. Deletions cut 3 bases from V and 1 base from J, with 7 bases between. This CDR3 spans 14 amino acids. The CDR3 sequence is CAISDLSSNQPQHF. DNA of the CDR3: TGTGCCATCAGTGACCTTAGCAGCAATCAGCCCCAGCATTTT.

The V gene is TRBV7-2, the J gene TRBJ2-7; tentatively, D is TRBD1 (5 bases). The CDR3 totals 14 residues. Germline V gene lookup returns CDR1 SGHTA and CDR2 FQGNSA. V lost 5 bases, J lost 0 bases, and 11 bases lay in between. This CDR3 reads CASSTFDSSYEQYF. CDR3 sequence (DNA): TGTGCCAGCAGCACCTTCGACAGCTCCTACGAGCAGTACTTC.

The CDR3 DNA follows: TGTGCCAGCAGCTCAACACTGGACAGGGATGATGAAAAACTGTTTTTT. Translating it yields CASSSTLDRDDEKLFF. The chain joins TRBV7-6 to TRBJ1-4; TRBD1 aligns across 8 bases. The CDR3 covers 16 residues. V shed 4 bases and J 6 bases; nucleotides not matched to a gene: 10. CDR1 SGHVS and CDR2 FNYEAQ come from the germline V gene.

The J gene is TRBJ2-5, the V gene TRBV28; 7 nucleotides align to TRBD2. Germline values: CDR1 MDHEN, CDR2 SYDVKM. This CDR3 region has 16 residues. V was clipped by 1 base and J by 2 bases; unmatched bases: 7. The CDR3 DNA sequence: TGTGCCAGCAGTTTATCGTACTTGGGGGGGCAAGAGACCCAGTACTTC. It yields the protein CASSLSYLGGQETQYF.

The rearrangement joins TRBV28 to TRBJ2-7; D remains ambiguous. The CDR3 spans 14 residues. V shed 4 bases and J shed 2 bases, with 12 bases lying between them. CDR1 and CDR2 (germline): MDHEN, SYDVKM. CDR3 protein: CASSSRTGTYEQYF. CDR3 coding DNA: TGTGCCAGCAGTTCCCGGACCGGCACCTACGAGCAGTACTTC. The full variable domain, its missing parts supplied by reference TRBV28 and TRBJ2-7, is DVKVTQSSRYLVKRTGEKVFLECVQDMDHENMFWYRQDPGLGLRLIYFSYDVKMKEKGDIPEGYSVSREKKERFSLILESASTNQTSMYLCASSSRTGTYEQYFGPGTRLTVT.

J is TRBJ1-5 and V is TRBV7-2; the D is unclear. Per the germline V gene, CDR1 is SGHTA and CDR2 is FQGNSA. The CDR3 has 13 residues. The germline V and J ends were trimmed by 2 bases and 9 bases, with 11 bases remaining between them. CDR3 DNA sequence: TGTGCCAGCAGCTTATCTACGACCTCGCCCCAGCATTTT. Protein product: CASSLSTTSPQHF.

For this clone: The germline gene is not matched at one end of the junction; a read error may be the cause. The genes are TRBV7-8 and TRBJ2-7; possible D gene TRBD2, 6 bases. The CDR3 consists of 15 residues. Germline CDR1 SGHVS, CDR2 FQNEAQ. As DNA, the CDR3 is TGTGCCAGCAGCCCGGACGGAGGGCCAACCTACGCGCAGTACTTC. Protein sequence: CASSPDGGPTYAQYF.

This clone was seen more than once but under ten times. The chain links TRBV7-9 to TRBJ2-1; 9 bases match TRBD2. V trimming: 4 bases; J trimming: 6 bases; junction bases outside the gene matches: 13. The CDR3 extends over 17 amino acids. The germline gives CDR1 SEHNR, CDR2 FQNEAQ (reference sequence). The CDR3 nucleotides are TGTGCCAGCAGCTCCACTGGGGCAGCGGGACTAGCCAATGAGCAGTTCTTC. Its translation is CASSSTGAAGLANEQFF.

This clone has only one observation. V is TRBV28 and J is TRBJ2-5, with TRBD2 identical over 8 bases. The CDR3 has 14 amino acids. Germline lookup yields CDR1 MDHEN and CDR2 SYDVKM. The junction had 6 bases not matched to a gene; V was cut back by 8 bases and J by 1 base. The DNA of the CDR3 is TGTGCCAGCGCACGGGGGGGAGTCCAAGAGACCCAGTACTTC. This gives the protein CASARGGVQETQYF.

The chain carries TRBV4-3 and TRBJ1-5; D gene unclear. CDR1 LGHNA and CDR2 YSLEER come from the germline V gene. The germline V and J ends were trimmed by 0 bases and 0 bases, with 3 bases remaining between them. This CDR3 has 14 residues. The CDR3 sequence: CASSQEYSNQPQHF. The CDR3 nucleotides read TGCGCCAGCAGCCAAGAATATAGCAATCAGCCCCAGCATTTT.

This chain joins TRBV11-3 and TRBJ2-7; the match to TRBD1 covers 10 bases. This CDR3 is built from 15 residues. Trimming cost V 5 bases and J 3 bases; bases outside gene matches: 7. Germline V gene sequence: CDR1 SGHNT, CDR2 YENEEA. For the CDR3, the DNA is TGTGCCAGCAGCATAGGACAGGGGGAGATCTACGAGCAGTACTTC. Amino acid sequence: CASSIGQGEIYEQYF.

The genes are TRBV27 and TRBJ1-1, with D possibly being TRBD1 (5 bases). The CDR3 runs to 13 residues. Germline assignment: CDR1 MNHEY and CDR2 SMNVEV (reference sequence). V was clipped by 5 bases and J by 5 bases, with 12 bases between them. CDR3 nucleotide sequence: TGTGCCAGCAGTCCTGGGGGAGTTACTGAAGCTTTCTTT. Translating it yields CASSPGGVTEAFF.

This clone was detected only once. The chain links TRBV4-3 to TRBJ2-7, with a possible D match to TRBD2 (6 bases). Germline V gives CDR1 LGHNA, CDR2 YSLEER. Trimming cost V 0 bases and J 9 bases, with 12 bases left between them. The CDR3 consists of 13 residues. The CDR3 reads CASSQDAWGGQYF. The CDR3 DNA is TGCGCCAGCAGCCAAGATGCGTGGGGAGGGCAGTACTTC.

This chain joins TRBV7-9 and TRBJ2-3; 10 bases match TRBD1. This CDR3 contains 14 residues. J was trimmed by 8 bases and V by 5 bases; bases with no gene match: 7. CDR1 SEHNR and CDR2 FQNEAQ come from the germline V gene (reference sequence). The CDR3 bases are TGTGCCAGCAGCGCGGCGACAGGGGGCACTACGCAGTATTTT. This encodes CASSAATGGTTQYF.

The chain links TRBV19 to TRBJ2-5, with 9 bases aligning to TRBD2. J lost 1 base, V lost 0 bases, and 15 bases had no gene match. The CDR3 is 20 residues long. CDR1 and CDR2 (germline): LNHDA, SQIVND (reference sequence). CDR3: CASSIDPSAGGNQPQETQYF. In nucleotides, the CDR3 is TGTGCCAGTAGTATAGATCCTTCCGCGGGGGGGAACCAACCCCAAGAGACCCAGTACTTC. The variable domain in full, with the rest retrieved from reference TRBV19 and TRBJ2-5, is DGGITQSPKYLFRKEGQNVTLSCEQNLNHDAMYWYRQDPGQGLRLIYYSQIVNDFQKGDIAEGYSVSREKKESFPLTVTSAQKNPTAFYLCASSIDPSAGGNQPQETQYFGPGTRLLVL.

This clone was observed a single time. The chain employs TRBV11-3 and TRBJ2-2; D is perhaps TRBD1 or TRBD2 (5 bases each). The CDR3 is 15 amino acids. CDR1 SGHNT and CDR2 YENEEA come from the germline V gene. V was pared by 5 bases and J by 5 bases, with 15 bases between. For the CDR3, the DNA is TGTGCCAGCAGCGTTACTAGGGGCTTGACCGGGGAGCTGTTTTTT. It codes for CASSVTRGLTGELFF.

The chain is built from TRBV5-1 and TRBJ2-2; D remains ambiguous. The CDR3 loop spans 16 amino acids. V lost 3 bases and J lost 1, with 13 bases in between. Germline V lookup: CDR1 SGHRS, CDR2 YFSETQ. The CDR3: CASSSGRQQNTGELFF. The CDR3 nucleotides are TGCGCCAGCAGCTCCGGGCGGCAACAGAACACCGGGGAGCTGTTTTTT.

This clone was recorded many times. Written as DNA, the CDR3 is TGTGCCAGCAGCTTAGGCAGGCCCAATGAGCAGTTCTTC. Translation gives CASSLGRPNEQFF. The rearrangement joins TRBV7-6 to TRBJ2-1; D not resolved. There are 13 residues in the CDR3. V lost 1 base to trimming and J lost 6 bases, with 7 bases between them. Looked up from germline, CDR1 is SGHVS and CDR2 is FNYEAQ.

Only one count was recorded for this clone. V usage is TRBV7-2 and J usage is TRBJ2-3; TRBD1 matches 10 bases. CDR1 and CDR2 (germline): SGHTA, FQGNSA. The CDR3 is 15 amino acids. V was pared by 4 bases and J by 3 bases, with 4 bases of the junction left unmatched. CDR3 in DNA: TGTGCCAGCAGCTATAGACAGGGGGCGACAGATACGCAGTATTTT. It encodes CASSYRQGATDTQYF.

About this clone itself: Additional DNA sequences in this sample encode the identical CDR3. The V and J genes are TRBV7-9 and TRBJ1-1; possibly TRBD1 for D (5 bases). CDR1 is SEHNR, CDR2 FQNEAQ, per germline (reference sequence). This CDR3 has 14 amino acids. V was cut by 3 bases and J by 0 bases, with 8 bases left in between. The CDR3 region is CASSLAGMNTEAFF. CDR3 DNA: TGTGCCAGCAGCTTGGCAGGGATGAACACTGAAGCTTTCTTT.

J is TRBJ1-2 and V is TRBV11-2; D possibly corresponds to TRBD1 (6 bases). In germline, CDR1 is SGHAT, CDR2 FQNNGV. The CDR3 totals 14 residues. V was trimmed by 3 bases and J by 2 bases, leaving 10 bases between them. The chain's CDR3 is CASSFQGPNYGYTF. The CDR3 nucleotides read TGTGCCAGCAGCTTCCAGGGGCCCAACTATGGCTACACCTTC.

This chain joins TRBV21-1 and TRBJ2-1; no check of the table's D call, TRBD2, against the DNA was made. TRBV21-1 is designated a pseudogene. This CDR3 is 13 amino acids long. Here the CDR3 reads CASSKAGGDEQFF. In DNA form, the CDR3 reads TGTGCCAGCAGCAAAGCCGGAGGGGATGAGCAGTTCTTC.